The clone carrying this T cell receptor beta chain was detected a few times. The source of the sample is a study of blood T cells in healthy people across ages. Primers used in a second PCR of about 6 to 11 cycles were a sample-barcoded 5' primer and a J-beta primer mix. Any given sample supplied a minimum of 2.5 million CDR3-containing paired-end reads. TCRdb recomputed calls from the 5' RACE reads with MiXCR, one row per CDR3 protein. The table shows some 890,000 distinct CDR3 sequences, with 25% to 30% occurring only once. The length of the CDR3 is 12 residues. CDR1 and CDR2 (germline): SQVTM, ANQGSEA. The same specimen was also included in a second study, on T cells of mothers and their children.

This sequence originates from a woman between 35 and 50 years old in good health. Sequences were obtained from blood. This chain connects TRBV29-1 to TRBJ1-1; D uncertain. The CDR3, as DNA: TGCAACGTCCGTCGCATGAACACTGAAGCTTTCTTT. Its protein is CNVRRMNTEAFF.